This TCR beta chain was documented in a study of monozygotic twins with inflammatory bowel disease. Broader study findings: Treatment differences in immunosuppression may have added variability to the repertoires of patients.

Blood (2.5 ml) was collected from every donor individually. Turning to this clonotype: Its cognate antigen is unknown.

The CDR3 consists of 15 residues. Germline assignment: CDR1 SGHRS and CDR2 YFSETQ. TCRdb reanalyzed the 5' RACE reads, giving one entry per CDR3 protein sequence and no DNA. The table for this sample gives 170,000 or so distinct CDR3 sequences. This receptor was taken from a human donor with ulcerative colitis or Crohn's disease, or a healthy co-twin of an affected twin (not recorded which). The chain couples TRBV5-1 to TRBJ2-2. The sample comprised blood. The CDR3 spells CASSPHVDNTGELFF.